This T cell receptor beta chain was found in a study of control samples from healthy donors and cancer patients. The repertoire was sequenced with immunoSEQ multiplex PCR; TCRdb's copy has only in-frame clones and lacks some. The table for this sample gives 150,000 to 200,000 clones. This CDR3 contains 15 residues. Germline CDR1 and CDR2: SGHAT and FQDESV (reference sequence). The ends were cut back, 0 bases at V and 3 bases at J, with 12 bases in the middle. Material for sequencing was blood. The chain has TRBV11-1 and TRBJ2-7; D gene ambiguous. The receptor comes from a woman aged 25-40 years in good health. The CDR3 here is CASSLAPDSLYEQYF. CDR3 nucleotide sequence: TGTGCCAGCAGCTTAGCCCCGGATTCTCTCTACGAGCAGTACTTC.